This TCR beta chain is drawn from a study of T cells after yellow fever vaccination. This clonotype was seen repeatedly, ten times or more. Antigen specificity is unknown. The CDR3 totals 14 residues. V was shortened by 9 bases and J by 5 bases, with 16 bases between the two germline ends. Germline values: CDR1 ENHRY, CDR2 SYGVKD. They built TCR cDNA with 5'RACE template switching, a step that put in a universal primer site and UMIs. TCRdb re-derived calls from the 5' RACE reads in MiXCR, one entry per CDR3 protein. The profile covers about 310,000 distinct CDR3 sequences, with about 3.5% appearing a single time and less than 25% taken by the ten largest. General study findings and limits: The secondary response peaked faster, at day 5 versus 15, but was weaker. Re-detected after boosting: most primary clones, almost 98% of CD4 and over 80% of CD8. Abundant clonotypes from the bulk population could have been carried over as contaminants into FACS-sorted repertoires.

J is TRBJ2-2 and V is TRBV10-3, with D possibly TRBD2 on 5 matching bases. This clonotype was obtained from a young man who received the YFV17D yellow fever vaccine. The starting material was PBMCs, obtained on the day of the yellow fever booster vaccination. The CDR3 protein is CAIAGKVGTGELFF. The CDR3 region has the DNA TGTGCCATTGCCGGGAAAGTTGGGACCGGGGAGCTGTTTTTT.